This section outlines one T cell receptor (beta chain) sequence together with its context. Its antigen remains unknown. The CDR3 is made up of 15 amino acids. Germline CDR1 and CDR2: MDHEN and SYDVKM. Deletions cut 3 bases from V and 4 bases from J, with 12 bases between. Regarding time point: persistent/refractory GD, antithyroid drugs over 5 years with positive TRAb. RNA extracted from PBMCs served as the sequencing template. To make TCR beta libraries, researchers used iRepertoire HTBI primers and Arm-PCR of CDR3 regions. Each CDR3 protein gets one entry after TCRdb re-called the multiplex PCR reads with MiXCR. This sample has 400,000 to 500,000 distinct CDR3 sequences; around 20% occur once, and the top ten carry approximately 14%. The data belong to a study of regulatory T cells in long-lasting Graves disease. Whole-study results and caveats: The number of shared public clonotypes was higher in persistent patients (2,741) than new patients (966).

The sequence was obtained from a female donor with Graves disease. Here the sequenced sample was peripheral blood mononuclear cells (PBMCs), taken when the disease was refractory, from a patient treated with antithyroid drugs. The chain carries TRBV28 and TRBJ1-4; D perhaps matches TRBD1 (6 bases). In nucleotides, the CDR3 is TGTGCCAGCAGTTTTATCGGACAGCTTAATGAAAAACTGTTTTTT. This sequence encodes CASSFIGQLNEKLFF.